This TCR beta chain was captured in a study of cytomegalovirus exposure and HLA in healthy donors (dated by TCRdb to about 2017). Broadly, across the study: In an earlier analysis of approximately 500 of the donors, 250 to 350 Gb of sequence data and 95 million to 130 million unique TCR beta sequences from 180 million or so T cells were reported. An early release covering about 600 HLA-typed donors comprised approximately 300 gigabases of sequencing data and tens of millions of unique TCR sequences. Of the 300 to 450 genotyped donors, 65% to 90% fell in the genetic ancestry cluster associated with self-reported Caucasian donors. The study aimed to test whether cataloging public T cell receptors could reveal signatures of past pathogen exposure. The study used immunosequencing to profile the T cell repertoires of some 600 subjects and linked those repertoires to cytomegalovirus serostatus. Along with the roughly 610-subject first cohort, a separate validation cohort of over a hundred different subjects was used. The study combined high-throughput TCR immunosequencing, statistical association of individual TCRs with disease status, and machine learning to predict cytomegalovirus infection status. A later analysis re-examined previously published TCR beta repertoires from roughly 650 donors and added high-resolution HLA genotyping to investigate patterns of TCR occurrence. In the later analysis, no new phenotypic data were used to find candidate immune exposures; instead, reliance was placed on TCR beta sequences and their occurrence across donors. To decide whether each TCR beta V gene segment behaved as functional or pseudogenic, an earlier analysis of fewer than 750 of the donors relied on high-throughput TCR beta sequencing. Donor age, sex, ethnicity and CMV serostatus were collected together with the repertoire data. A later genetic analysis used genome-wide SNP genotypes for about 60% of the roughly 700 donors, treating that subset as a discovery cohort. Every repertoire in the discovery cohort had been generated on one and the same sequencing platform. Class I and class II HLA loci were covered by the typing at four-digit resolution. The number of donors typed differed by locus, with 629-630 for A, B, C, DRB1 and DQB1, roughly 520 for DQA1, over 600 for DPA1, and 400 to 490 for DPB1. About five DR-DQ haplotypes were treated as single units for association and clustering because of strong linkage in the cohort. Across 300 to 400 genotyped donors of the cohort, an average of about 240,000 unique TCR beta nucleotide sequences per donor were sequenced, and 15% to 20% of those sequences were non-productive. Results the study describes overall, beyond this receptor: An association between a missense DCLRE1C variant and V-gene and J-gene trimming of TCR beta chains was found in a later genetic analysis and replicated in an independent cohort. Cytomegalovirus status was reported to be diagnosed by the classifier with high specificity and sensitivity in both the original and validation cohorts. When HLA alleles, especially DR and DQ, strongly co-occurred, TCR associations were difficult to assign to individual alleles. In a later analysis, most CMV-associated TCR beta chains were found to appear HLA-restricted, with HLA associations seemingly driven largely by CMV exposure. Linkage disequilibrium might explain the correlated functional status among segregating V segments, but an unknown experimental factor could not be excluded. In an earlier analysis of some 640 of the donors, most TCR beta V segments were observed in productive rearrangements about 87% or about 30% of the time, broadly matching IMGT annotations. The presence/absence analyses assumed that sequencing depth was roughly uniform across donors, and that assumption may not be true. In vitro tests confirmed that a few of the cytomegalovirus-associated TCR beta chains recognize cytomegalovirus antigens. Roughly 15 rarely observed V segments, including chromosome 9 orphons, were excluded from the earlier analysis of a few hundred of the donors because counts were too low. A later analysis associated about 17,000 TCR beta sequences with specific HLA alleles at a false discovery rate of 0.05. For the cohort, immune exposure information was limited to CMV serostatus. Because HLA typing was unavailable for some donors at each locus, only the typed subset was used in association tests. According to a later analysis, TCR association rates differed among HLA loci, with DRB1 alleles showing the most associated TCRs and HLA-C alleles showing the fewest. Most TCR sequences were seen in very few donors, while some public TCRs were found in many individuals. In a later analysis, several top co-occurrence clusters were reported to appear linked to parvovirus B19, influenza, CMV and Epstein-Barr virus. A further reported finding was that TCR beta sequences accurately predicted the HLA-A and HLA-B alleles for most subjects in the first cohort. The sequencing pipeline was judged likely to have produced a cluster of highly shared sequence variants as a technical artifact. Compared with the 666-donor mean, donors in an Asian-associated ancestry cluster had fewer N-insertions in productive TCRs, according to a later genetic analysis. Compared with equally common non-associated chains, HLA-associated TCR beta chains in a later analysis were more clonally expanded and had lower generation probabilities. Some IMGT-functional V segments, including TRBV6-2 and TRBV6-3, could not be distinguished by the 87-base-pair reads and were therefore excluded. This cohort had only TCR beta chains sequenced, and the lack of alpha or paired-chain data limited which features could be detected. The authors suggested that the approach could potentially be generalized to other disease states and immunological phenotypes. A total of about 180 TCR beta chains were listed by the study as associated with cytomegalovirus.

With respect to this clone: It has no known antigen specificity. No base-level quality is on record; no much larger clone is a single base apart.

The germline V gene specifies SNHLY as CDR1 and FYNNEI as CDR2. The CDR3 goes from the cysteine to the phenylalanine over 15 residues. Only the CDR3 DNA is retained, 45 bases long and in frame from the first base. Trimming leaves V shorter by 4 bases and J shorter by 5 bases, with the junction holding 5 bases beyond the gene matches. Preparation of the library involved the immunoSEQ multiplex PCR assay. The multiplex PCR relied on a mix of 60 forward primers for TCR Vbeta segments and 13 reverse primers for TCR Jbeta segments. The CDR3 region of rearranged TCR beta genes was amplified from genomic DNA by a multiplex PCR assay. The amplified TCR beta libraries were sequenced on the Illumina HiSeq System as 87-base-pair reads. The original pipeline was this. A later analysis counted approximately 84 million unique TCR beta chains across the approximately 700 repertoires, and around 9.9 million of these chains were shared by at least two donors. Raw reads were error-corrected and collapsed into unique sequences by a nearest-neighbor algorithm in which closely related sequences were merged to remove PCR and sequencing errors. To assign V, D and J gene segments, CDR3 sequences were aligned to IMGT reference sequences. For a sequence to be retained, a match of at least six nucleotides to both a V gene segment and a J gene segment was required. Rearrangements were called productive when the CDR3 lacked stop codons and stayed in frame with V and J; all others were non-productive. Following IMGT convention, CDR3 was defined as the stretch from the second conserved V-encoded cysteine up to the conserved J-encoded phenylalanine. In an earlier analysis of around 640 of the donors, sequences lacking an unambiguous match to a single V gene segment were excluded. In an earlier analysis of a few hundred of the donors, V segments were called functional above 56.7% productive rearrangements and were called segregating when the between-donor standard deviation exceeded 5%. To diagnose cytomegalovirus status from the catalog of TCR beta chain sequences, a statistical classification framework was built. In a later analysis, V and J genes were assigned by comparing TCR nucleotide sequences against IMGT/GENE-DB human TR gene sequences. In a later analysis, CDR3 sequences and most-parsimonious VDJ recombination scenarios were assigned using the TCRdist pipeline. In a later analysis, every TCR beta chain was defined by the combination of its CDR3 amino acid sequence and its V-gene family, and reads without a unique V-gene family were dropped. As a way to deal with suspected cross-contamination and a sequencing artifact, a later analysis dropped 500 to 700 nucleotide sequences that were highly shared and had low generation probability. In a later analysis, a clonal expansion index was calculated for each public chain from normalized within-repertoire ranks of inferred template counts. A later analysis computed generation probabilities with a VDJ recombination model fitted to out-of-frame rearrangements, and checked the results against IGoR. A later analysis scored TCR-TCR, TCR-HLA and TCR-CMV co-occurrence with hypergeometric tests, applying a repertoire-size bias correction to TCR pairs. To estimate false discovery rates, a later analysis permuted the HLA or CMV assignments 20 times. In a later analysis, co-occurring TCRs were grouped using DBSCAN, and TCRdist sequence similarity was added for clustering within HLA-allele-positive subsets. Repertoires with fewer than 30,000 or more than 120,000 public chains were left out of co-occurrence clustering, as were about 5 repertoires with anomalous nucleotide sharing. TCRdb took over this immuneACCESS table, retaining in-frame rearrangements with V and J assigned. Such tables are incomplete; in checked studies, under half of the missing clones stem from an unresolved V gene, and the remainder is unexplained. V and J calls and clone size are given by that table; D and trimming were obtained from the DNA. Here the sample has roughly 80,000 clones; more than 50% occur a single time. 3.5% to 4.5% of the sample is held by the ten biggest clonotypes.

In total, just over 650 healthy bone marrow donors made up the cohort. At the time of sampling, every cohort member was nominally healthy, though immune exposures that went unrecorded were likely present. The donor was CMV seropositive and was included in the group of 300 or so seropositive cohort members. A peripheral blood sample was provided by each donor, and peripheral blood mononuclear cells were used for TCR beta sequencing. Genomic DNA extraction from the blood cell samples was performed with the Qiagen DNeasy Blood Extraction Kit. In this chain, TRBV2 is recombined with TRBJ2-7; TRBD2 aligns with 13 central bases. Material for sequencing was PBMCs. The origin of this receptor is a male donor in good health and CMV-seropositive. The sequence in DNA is TGTGCCAGCAGTGCGGGACTAGCGGGACGTAACGAGCAGTACTTC. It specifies CASSAGLAGRNEQYF.